Listed below are T cell receptor beta chains from one sample, sequenced in a study of type 1 regulatory T cells. TCRdb analysed the reads with MiXCR anew, one entry per CDR3 protein. Of about 68,000 distinct CDR3 sequences listed, 50% to 70% were seen once; the top ten hold 7.6%. No antigens are known for them. The source material was cultured T cells, either the whole culture or a sorted T cell fraction (not recorded which). The receptors were sampled from a human donor in good health. The CDR3 runs from the conserved cysteine through the conserved F or W. The D gene is left open where the match is weak. Some rows have no size entry. The others give once, few or many, or a class for an expanded clone.

size,V,J,D,DNA,CDR3
-,TRBV6-5,TRBJ1-5,-,TGTGCCACCAAACAGGGAGATCAGCCCCAGCATTTT,CATKQGDQPQHF
-,TRBV29-1,TRBJ2-1,-,TGCAGCGTTGGGCGGGCTTTGGTGGGCTCGGACAATGAGCAGTTCTTC,CSVGRALVGSDNEQFF
-,TRBV6-6,TRBJ2-3,TRBD2,TGTGCCAGCAGCCTTTATAGCGGGGGGGCCCCAGATACGCAGTATTTT,CASSLYSGGAPDTQYF
-,TRBV28,TRBJ2-2,-,TGTGCCAGCAGGCGCTGGGACACCGGGGAGCTGTTTTTT,CASRRWDTGELFF
-,TRBV7-9,TRBJ2-1,-,TGTGCCAGCAGCTCCGGCCGAAGATCCTCCTACAATGAGCAGTTCTTC,CASSSGRRSSYNEQFF
-,TRBV5-1,TRBJ2-3,-,TGCGCCAGCAGCACCGACCCTAGCACAGATACGCAGTATTTT,CASSTDPSTDTQYF
few,TRBV7-6,TRBJ2-1,-,TGTGCCAGCAGCTTAGTGGCCAGATTCAATGAGCAGTTCTTC,CASSLVARFNEQFF
-,TRBV12-3/TRBV12-4,TRBJ2-3,TRBD2,TGTGCCAGCAGTTCTGCAGACCTAGCGGGAGGGCCCTCGGATACGCAGTATTTT,CASSSADLAGGPSDTQYF
-,TRBV6-5,TRBJ2-3,-,TGTGCCAGCAGTTACTCTGGGGTCACCACAGATACGCAGTATTTT,CASSYSGVTTDTQYF
many,TRBV15,TRBJ2-4,TRBD1,TGTGCCACCAGCAGAGAAGGGACAGGGGGAATAAACATTCAGTACTTC,CATSREGTGGINIQYF
-,TRBV4-3,TRBJ2-5,-,TGCGCCAGAAGCCAAGATTTCCGCACAGGGAGGGAGACCCAGTACTTC,CARSQDFRTGRETQYF
-,TRBV12-3/TRBV12-4,TRBJ1-5,-,TGTGCCAGCAGTTTAGTTGGGGTTTCGAGCAATCAGCCCCAGCATTTT,CASSLVGVSSNQPQHF
once,TRBV19,TRBJ2-2,TRBD2,TGTGCCAGTAGTTCTCTAAGAGGGGAGGGATTCGCCGGGGAGCTGTTTTTT,CASSSLRGEGFAGELFF
few,TRBV12-3/TRBV12-4,TRBJ2-3,TRBD2,TGTGCCAGCAAGCGGCGGGAGGGCGGAGATACGCAGTATTTT,CASKRREGGDTQYF
-,TRBV7-8,TRBJ2-1,-,TGTGCCAGCAGCTTCGGCGACTACTACAATGAGCAGTTCTTC,CASSFGDYYNEQFF
-,TRBV29-1,TRBJ2-1,TRBD2,TGCAGCGTTGAAGCCACGGGACTAGCTTACAATGAGCAGTTCTTC,CSVEATGLAYNEQFF
few,TRBV7-3,TRBJ1-2,-,TGTGCCAGCAGCTTATCTGGGGCCGACTATGGCTACACCTTC,CASSLSGADYGYTF
-,TRBV28,TRBJ1-5,TRBD1,TGTGCCAGCAGTTTCGACAGGGGGTGGCAGCCCCAGCATTTT,CASSFDRGWQPQHF
-,TRBV20-1,TRBJ2-7,TRBD2,TGCAGTGCTAGCACGGGAGGCGCCTACGAGCAGTACTTC,CSASTGGAYEQYF
few,TRBV5-1,TRBJ2-7,TRBD2,TGCGCCAGCAGTATCGGGGGGAGTTCCTACGAGCAGTACTTC,CASSIGGSSYEQYF
-,TRBV7-7,TRBJ2-5,-,TGTGCCAGCGGGAGATTAGGGGAGACCCAGTACTTC,CASGRLGETQYF
few,TRBV3-1,TRBJ2-7,TRBD2,TGTGCCAGCAGCCCAGATATAGCGGGGCGGAAGTCCACCTACGAGCAGTACTTC,CASSPDIAGRKSTYEQYF
-,TRBV5-1,TRBJ2-5,TRBD2,TGCGCCAGCAGCTTGGTGGCGGGAGTGTCAGAGACCCAGTACTTC,CASSLVAGVSETQYF
-,TRBV5-1,TRBJ2-1,TRBD1,TGCGCCAGCAGCCCGATGGGACAGGGCAATGAGCAGTTCTTC,CASSPMGQGNEQFF
once,TRBV28,TRBJ2-1,TRBD2,TGTGCCAGCAACCTAGCGGTCTCCTACAATGAGCAGTTCTTC,CASNLAVSYNEQFF
once,TRBV5-1,TRBJ2-1,TRBD2,TGCGCCAGCAGCTTAGGGACTAGCGGGAGGTTTAATGAGCAGTTCTTC,CASSLGTSGRFNEQFF
few,TRBV6-6,TRBJ1-6,TRBD1,TGTGCCAGCAGTTACCCCGGGACAGATCTCTCACCCCTCCACTTT,CASSYPGTDLSPLHF
-,TRBV19,TRBJ1-1,-,TGTGCCAGTAGTATTTTTCCGGCAGGGTATGAGGGTGGGACTGAAGCTTTCTTT,CASSIFPAGYEGGTEAFF
-,TRBV28,TRBJ2-2,-,TGTGCCAGCAGTTTAAGCACCGGGGAGCTGTTTTTT,CASSLSTGELFF
-,TRBV3-1,TRBJ2-3,-,TGTGCCAGCAGCCAACGACGGGGATTGGATACGCAGTATTTT,CASSQRRGLDTQYF
-,TRBV20-1,TRBJ2-3,TRBD2,TGCAGTGCTAGTCCCCCTAGCGGGAGGTGGTTAGAGGCAGATACGCAGTATTTT,CSASPPSGRWLEADTQYF
-,TRBV27,TRBJ2-3,-,TGTGCCAGCAGTTTATGGGCTAGGGGTTCGACAGATACGCAGTATTTT,CASSLWARGSTDTQYF
-,TRBV18,TRBJ2-3,-,TGTGCCAGCTCACCACCTTGGGAGAATCTTTGGACAGATACGCAGTATTTT,CASSPPWENLWTDTQYF
-,TRBV4-2,TRBJ1-6,-,TGTGCCAGCAGCCTTCGACCGGGACGGGATAATTCACCCCTCCACTTT,CASSLRPGRDNSPLHF
-,TRBV4-1,TRBJ1-1,-,TGCGCCAGCAGCCAAGAGAGGGGCACTGAAGCTTTCTTT,CASSQERGTEAFF
-,TRBV6-6,TRBJ2-1,-,TGTGCCAGCAGTCACAAGACAGGGTCGGTAGCGGGTAGGAATGAGCAGTTCTTC,CASSHKTGSVAGRNEQFF
-,TRBV20-1,TRBJ2-1,-,TGCAGTGCTAGAGAACAATTGAGGCGGTTCTTC,CSAREQLRRFF
-,TRBV20-1,TRBJ2-1,-,TGCAGTGTTACCATTCCGGGACGGAAATACAATGAGCAGTTCTTC,CSVTIPGRKYNEQFF
-,TRBV20-1,TRBJ2-3,TRBD2,TGCAGTGCTAGTCCACCTAGCGGGAGCGGTTCCAGCAGCACAGATACGCAGTATTTT,CSASPPSGSGSSSTDTQYF
-,TRBV18,TRBJ1-2,-,TGTGCCAGCTCACCAGATTATTTAGCCTACACCTTC,CASSPDYLAYTF
once,TRBV20-1,TRBJ2-1,TRBD2,TGCAGTTCTCGGACTAGCGGGGACGGAGGCAATGAGCAGTTCTTC,CSSRTSGDGGNEQFF
-,TRBV7-2,TRBJ2-2,TRBD2,TGTGCCATTCCGGGACTAGCGGGATATAACACCGGGGAGCTGTTTTTT,CAIPGLAGYNTGELFF
few,TRBV18,TRBJ1-2,-,TGTGCCAGCTCAACACAGTTCTATGGCTACACCTTC,CASSTQFYGYTF
-,TRBV5-1,TRBJ2-1,TRBD2,TGCGCCAGCAGGATCGGACTAGCGGGTTACAATGAGCAGTTCTTC,CASRIGLAGYNEQFF
few,TRBV6-1,TRBJ1-3,-,TGTGCCAGCAGACCTCGGACACATGGAAACACCATATATTTT,CASRPRTHGNTIYF
-,TRBV28,TRBJ2-2,-,TGTGCCAGCAGTGGTCCACGGGACACCGGGGAGCTGTTTTTT,CASSGPRDTGELFF
-,TRBV20-1,TRBJ2-3,-,TGCAGTGCTTCGGGAGAGGGGGCGACGGATACGCAGTATTTT,CSASGEGATDTQYF
once,TRBV7-2,TRBJ2-5,-,TGTGCCAGCAGCTCCGACCCAATGTTAGCCCAGTACTTC,CASSSDPMLAQYF
once,TRBV20-1,TRBJ2-7,-,TGCAGTGCTTCGTGGGCGAACGACGAGCAGTACTTC,CSASWANDEQYF
few,TRBV7-9,TRBJ2-1,TRBD2,TGTGCCAGCAGAGGACTAGCGGGAGTCAATGAGCAGTTCTTC,CASRGLAGVNEQFF
-,TRBV7-9,TRBJ2-7,-,TGTGCCAGCAGCTCACAGGTATCCTACGAGCAGTACTTC,CASSSQVSYEQYF